These T cell receptor beta chains were read from a single sample in a study of cytomegalovirus exposure and HLA in healthy donors. Repertoires were generated with immunoSEQ multiplex PCR, while TCRdb's copy carries only in-frame clones and drops some. Here the sample spans approximately 100,000 clones, 70% to 80% being singletons. The sequenced sample was PBMCs. These receptors were collected from a woman aged 40 to 50 in good health and CMV-seronegative. Both conserved end residues are part of each CDR3. The order of the fields is V gene, J gene, clone size, CDR3 protein. Not every row has a clone size; where given, it reads once, few, many or a size class.

V: TRBV6-6
J: TRBJ2-3
size: -
CDR3: CASSYTPSGSADTQYF

V: TRBV25-1
J: TRBJ2-3
size: -
CDR3: CASSDTGTGRYTDTQYF

V: TRBV30
J: TRBJ2-7
size: -
CDR3: CAWTGTGFYEQYF

V: TRBV10-3
J: -
size: -
CDR3: CATAPSSYEQYF

V: TRBV27
J: TRBJ2-7
size: -
CDR3: CASSLSSGGKPYEQYF

V: TRBV5-1
J: TRBJ1-5
size: -
CDR3: CASSAIPGQGQPQHF

V: TRBV4-3
J: TRBJ1-3
size: -
CDR3: CASSPQQGAGNTIYF

V: TRBV5-1
J: TRBJ1-5
size: -
CDR3: CASRSSWERNQPQHF

V: TRBV7-6
J: TRBJ2-7
size: few
CDR3: CASSSIQGGEQYF

V: TRBV28
J: TRBJ1-1
size: few
CDR3: CASSLLGANTEAFF

V: TRBV7-8
J: TRBJ2-2
size: -
CDR3: CASSLLAGEDTGELFF

V: TRBV5-5
J: TRBJ2-7
size: -
CDR3: CASSLWQGAGEQYF

V: TRBV7-9
J: TRBJ2-1
size: -
CDR3: CASSSGRGGHYNEQFF

V: TRBV28
J: TRBJ1-2
size: -
CDR3: CASTRSGGTNYGYTF

V: TRBV18
J: TRBJ1-1
size: -
CDR3: CASSPTHWEYTEAFF

V: TRBV2
J: TRBJ1-1
size: -
CDR3: CASSEILNMNTEAFF

V: TRBV27
J: TRBJ2-3
size: -
CDR3: CASRDRTYRPSTDTQYF

V: TRBV4-1
J: TRBJ2-5
size: -
CDR3: CASSQDRGQGSETQYF

V: TRBV5-5
J: TRBJ2-7
size: -
CDR3: CASSYRDRTVYEQYF

V: TRBV18
J: TRBJ2-3
size: -
CDR3: CASSPLGLALRGADTQYF

V: TRBV5-1
J: TRBJ1-1
size: -
CDR3: CASRLFSGIVLEAFF

V: TRBV30
J: TRBJ1-3
size: -
CDR3: CAWSTGSFGNTIYF

V: TRBV25-1
J: TRBJ1-6
size: few
CDR3: CASSGGLSYNSPLHF

V: TRBV6-5
J: TRBJ2-7
size: -
CDR3: CASSYAGISYEQYF

V: TRBV7-2
J: TRBJ2-3
size: -
CDR3: CASSLTGVSTDTQYF

V: TRBV9
J: TRBJ2-1
size: -
CDR3: CASSARTGEGEQFF

V: TRBV30
J: TRBJ2-1
size: -
CDR3: CAGQGGGDEQFF

V: TRBV28
J: TRBJ1-2
size: -
CDR3: CASSPDRGPGYTF

V: TRBV5-4
J: TRBJ2-5
size: once
CDR3: CASSSARGQETQYF

V: TRBV7-2
J: TRBJ2-3
size: -
CDR3: CASSLSGGLDTQYF

V: TRBV9
J: TRBJ2-3
size: -
CDR3: CASSGATGTPSTDTQYF

V: TRBV30
J: TRBJ2-7
size: few
CDR3: CAWMRRWTGAYEQYF

V: TRBV7-2
J: TRBJ2-3
size: -
CDR3: CASSPPSGGAPDTQYF

V: TRBV11-3
J: TRBJ2-1
size: few
CDR3: CASSSRESSYNEQFF

V: TRBV5-1
J: TRBJ2-7
size: -
CDR3: CASSLPLAGGDRSYEQYF

V: TRBV30
J: TRBJ1-3
size: -
CDR3: CAWNPGSGNTIYF

V: TRBV10-3
J: TRBJ1-1
size: once
CDR3: CAISELQGNTEAFF

V: TRBV28
J: TRBJ1-3
size: once
CDR3: CASSSSRGNTIYF

V: TRBV15
J: TRBJ2-7
size: -
CDR3: CATSRDRYYEQYF

V: TRBV4-1
J: TRBJ2-1
size: -
CDR3: CASSPGLLGNEQFF

V: TRBV6-5
J: TRBJ1-6
size: -
CDR3: CASGREAYSPLHF

V: TRBV28
J: TRBJ1-1
size: once
CDR3: CASRETGMNTEAFF

V: TRBV19
J: TRBJ1-1
size: -
CDR3: CASSRQGATVNTEAFF

V: TRBV5-1
J: TRBJ2-2
size: few
CDR3: CASSLGGGGQTNTGELFF

V: TRBV4-3
J: TRBJ2-1
size: -
CDR3: CASSPRAGEGHNEQFF

V: TRBV7-9
J: TRBJ1-6
size: -
CDR3: CASSLYPGQEDSPLHF

V: TRBV6-1
J: TRBJ2-5
size: -
CDR3: CASSRQGHQETQYF

V: TRBV18
J: TRBJ1-1
size: -
CDR3: CASSPRSGGGTEAFF

V: TRBV19
J: TRBJ1-2
size: once
CDR3: CASSIGRGNYGYTF

V: TRBV5-1
J: TRBJ1-3
size: -
CDR3: CASSLAGLDSGNTIYF

V: TRBV7-2
J: TRBJ1-6
size: -
CDR3: CASKLSLIHNSPLHF